This TCR beta chain is drawn from a study of molecular identifiers for immune sequencing clone quantification. This clonotype was picked up many times. A single record per CDR3 protein comes from TCRdb applying MiXCR to the PCR reads. The sample lists about 630,000 distinct CDR3 sequences, about 25% occurring once. V was trimmed by 0 bases and J by 0 bases, leaving 10 bases between them. Looked up from germline, CDR1 is DFQATT and CDR2 is SNEGSKA (reference sequence). The CDR3 runs 15 residues. This chain connects TRBV20-1 to TRBJ2-3; D is unclear. Input material: naive CD8+ T cells from blood, with Jurkat cell RNA spiked in. Subset reported: FACS-sorted CD8+CD4-CCR7+CD45RA+ naive T cells. The sequence came from a human donor in good health. Some libraries in this study had Jurkat cell RNA spiked in. This CDR3 reads CSARDYGLSTDTQYF. CDR3 nucleotides: TGCAGTGCTAGAGACTATGGCCTTAGCACAGATACGCAGTATTTT.